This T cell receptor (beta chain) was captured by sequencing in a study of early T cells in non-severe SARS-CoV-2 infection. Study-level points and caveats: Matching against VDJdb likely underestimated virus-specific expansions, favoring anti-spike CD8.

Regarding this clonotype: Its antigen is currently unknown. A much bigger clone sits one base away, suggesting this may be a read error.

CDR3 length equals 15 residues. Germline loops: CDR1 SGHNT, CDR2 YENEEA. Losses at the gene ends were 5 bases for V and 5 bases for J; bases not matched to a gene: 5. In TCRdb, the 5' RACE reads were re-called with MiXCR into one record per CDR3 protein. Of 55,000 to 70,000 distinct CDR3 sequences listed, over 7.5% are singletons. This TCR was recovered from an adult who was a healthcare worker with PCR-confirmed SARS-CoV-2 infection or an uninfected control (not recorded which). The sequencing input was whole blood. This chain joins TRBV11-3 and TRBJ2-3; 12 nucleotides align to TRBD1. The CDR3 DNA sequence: TGTGCCAGCAGCCCTAGGGACAGGGGGCTAGATACGCAGTATTTT. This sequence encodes CASSPRDRGLDTQYF.